One sample yielded the 9 T cell receptor beta chains listed below, sequenced in a study of CD8+CD57+ T cells in acquired aplastic anemia. TCR beta VDJ and CDR3 were profiled, and genomic DNA was the template. MiXCR was run by TCRdb on the reads, yielding one entry per CDR3 protein. The data show 90,000 to 130,000 distinct CDR3 sequences, 50% to 65% seen once. Input material: sorted CD4+, CD8+, or CD8+CD57+ T cells (not recorded which) from PBMCs. All receptors come from a human donor in good health, serving as a control.

This clonotype was seen repeatedly, ten times or more. This rearrangement joins TRBV10-2 to TRBJ1-5, with 8 bases matching TRBD1. CDR3 length equals 14 residues. The junction had 5 bases not matched to a gene; V was cut back by 5 bases and J by 5 bases. Germline values: CDR1 WSHSY, CDR2 SAAADI. Here the CDR3 reads CASSLDRDDQPQHF. CDR3 bases: TGCGCCAGCAGTTTGGACAGGGATGATCAGCCCCAGCATTTT.

This clonotype was seen many times. The chain has TRBV6-5 and TRBJ1-1, with TRBD1 matching 7 bases. CDR3 length: 13 amino acids. Germline V gene sequence: CDR1 MNHEY, CDR2 SVGAGI. V dropped 7 bases and J dropped 5; count of bases not matched to a gene: 7. CDR3 residues: CASTDRVGTEAFF. The DNA for the CDR3 is TGTGCCAGCACCGACAGGGTTGGGACTGAAGCTTTCTTT.

The chain combines TRBV7-6 with TRBJ2-7, with TRBD1 matching over 9 bases. The germline V gene encodes CDR1 SGHVS and CDR2 FNYEAQ. CDR3 length: 15 amino acids. The V segment lost 3 bases and the J segment 3 bases; nucleotides outside the gene matches: 6. Here the CDR3 reads CASSFSQGARYEQYF. The CDR3 DNA follows: TGTGCCAGCAGCTTCTCACAGGGGGCTCGCTACGAGCAGTACTTC. The complete variable domain, with remaining parts taken from reference TRBV7-6 and TRBJ2-7, reads GAGVSQSPRYKVTKRGQDVALRCDPISGHVSLYWYRQALGQGPEFLTYFNYEAQQDKSGLPNDRFSAERPEGSISTLTIQRTEQRDSAMYRCASSFSQGARYEQYFGPGTRLTVT.

This clonotype was picked up many times. V is TRBV29-1 and J is TRBJ2-1; D perhaps matches TRBD1 (5 bases). The germline gives CDR1 SQVTM, CDR2 ANQGSEA. The CDR3 consists of 14 residues. Trimming left V 4 bases short and J 0 bases short, with 10 bases between. The CDR3 nucleotides read TGCAGCGTTGTTTCAGGGCGCTCCTACAATGAGCAGTTCTTC. It codes for CSVVSGRSYNEQFF.

This clonotype was observed at least ten times. The genes are TRBV5-1 and TRBJ2-7; TRBD1 might be the D (6 bases). This CDR3 comprises 15 residues. V gave up 9 bases and J gave up 0 bases, with 19 bases separating them. The V gene's germline CDR1 is SGHRS and CDR2 YFSETQ. For the CDR3, the DNA is TGCGCCACCTCCGTGGGGCAGGGGTACTCCTACGAGCAGTACTTC. The encoded protein is CATSVGQGYSYEQYF.

About this clonotype: The junction departs from the called germline gene at one end, perhaps through a read error. Here the CDR3 reads CPTSSTDRGNTIYF. The CDR3 DNA sequence: TGTCCCACCAGTTCTACGGACAGGGGAAACACCATATATTTT. The V and J genes are TRBV24-1 and TRBJ1-3, with 7 bases lining up with TRBD1. In germline, CDR1 is KGHDR, CDR2 SFDVKD. The CDR3 is made up of 14 amino acids.

Ten or more counts support this clonotype. The CDR3 DNA sequence: TGTGCCAGCAGTTACTTCCGGGACAGGGGTGAGGAGACCCAGTACTTC. Translating it yields CASSYFRDRGEETQYF. The chain has TRBV6-5 and TRBJ2-5; the match to TRBD1 covers 10 bases. The J segment lost 5 bases and the V segment lost 1 base, leaving 7 bases of the junction unmatched. Germline CDR1 reads MNHEY; CDR2 reads SVGAGI. The CDR3 is 16 amino acids.

The genes are TRBV19 and TRBJ2-3; D might be TRBD1 or TRBD2, each matching 6 bases. With 4 bases removed from V and 3 bases from J, the gap between germline ends came to 14 bases. The V gene's germline CDR1 is LNHDA and CDR2 SQIVND (reference sequence). The length of the CDR3 is 15 residues. Written as DNA, the CDR3 is TGTGCCAGTAGTAATGGAGGGGGAGGTACAGATACGCAGTATTTT. Translating gives CASSNGGGGTDTQYF.

V is TRBV2 and J is TRBJ1-4; D possibly corresponds to TRBD1 (5 bases). There are 14 residues in the CDR3. Germline V CDR1 and CDR2: SNHLY, FYNNEI. Trimming took 6 bases from V and 3 from J, leaving 11 bases between them. The CDR3 spells CASRGGGANEKLFF. In DNA form, the CDR3 reads TGTGCCAGCAGGGGCGGGGGAGCTAATGAAAAACTGTTTTTT.